A single sample gave rise to the 13 T cell receptor beta chains below, sequenced in a study of blood T cells in healthy people across ages (dated by TCRdb to about 2015). Library method: 5' RACE. The sample was run on an Illumina HiSeq 2500. A second PCR of roughly 7 to 12 cycles was run with a J-beta primer mix and a sample-barcoded 5' primer. TCRdb itself trimmed the public reads at Q25 with fastp, ran MiXCR and retained productive beta chains. Every CDR3 protein is listed once, alongside the most common genes and DNA of its rows. This sample gives just over 1 million distinct CDR3 sequences in total; 35% to 55% of them show up just once. In total, the top ten clones hold over 15% of the sample. Input material: blood. The receptor set was obtained from a woman aged 60-70 years in good health.

The chain links TRBV29-1 to TRBJ2-2; TRBD1 matches 7 bases. From germline, CDR1 is SQVTM and CDR2 ANQGSEA. There are 12 residues in the CDR3. J gave up 6 bases and V 6 bases, and 4 bases lay outside the gene matches. The CDR3 DNA follows: TGCAGCGTCGTACAGGGGCCCGGGGAGCTGTTTTTT. This codes for CSVVQGPGELFF.

The table lists this clonotype with a few counts. The V gene is TRBV20-1, the J gene TRBJ2-5; 9 nucleotides line up with TRBD2. V trimming: 0 bases; J trimming: 5 bases; junction bases outside the gene matches: 7. The V gene's germline CDR1 is DFQATT and CDR2 SNEGSKA (reference sequence). The CDR3 length is 15 residues. In DNA form, the CDR3 reads TGCAGTGCTAGAGAGGCTAGCGGGGACGCTGAGACCCAGTACTTC. Translating gives CSAREASGDAETQYF.

This chain uses TRBV28 with TRBJ2-7; TRBD2 agrees at 7 bases. This CDR3 spans 19 amino acids. Germline values: CDR1 MDHEN, CDR2 SYDVKM. V was clipped by 3 bases and J by 2 bases; unmatched bases: 19. DNA for the CDR3: TGTGCCAGCAGTTTCCGGCCACCCACAGCGGGGACGCCCACCTACGAGCAGTACTTC. Amino acid sequence: CASSFRPPTAGTPTYEQYF.

V is TRBV20-1 and J is TRBJ2-5, with a weak D call TRBD2 (7 bases). The CDR3 extends over 17 amino acids. Germline-derived CDR1 and CDR2 are DFQATT and SNEGSKA (reference sequence). V was trimmed by 3 bases and J by 1 base, leaving 21 bases between them. The CDR3 DNA follows: TGCAGTGCTAGTCAAGGAGGCGGGGGCCCCTTCCAAGAGACCCAGTACTTC. It codes for CSASQGGGGPFQETQYF.

V gene TRBV3-1 combines with J gene TRBJ2-3; D perhaps matches TRBD2 (5 bases). Germline lookup yields CDR1 LGHDT and CDR2 YNNKEL (reference sequence). The CDR3 runs to 15 residues. Trimming left V 0 bases short and J 2 bases short, with 9 bases between. CDR3 bases: TGTGCCAGCAGCCAAGACCAGCGGTCCACAGATACGCAGTATTTT. It translates to CASSQDQRSTDTQYF.

The rearrangement uses TRBV7-9 and TRBJ2-2; 8 nucleotides line up with TRBD2. Germline trimming cut 3 bases from V and 7 bases from J; bases unmatched to any gene: 10. Germline-derived CDR1 and CDR2 are SEHNR and FQNEAQ (reference sequence). The CDR3 consists of 16 residues. In DNA form, the CDR3 reads TGTGCCAGCAGCTTTATTCCCCCTACTAGCGGCGGGGAGCTGTTTTTT. Translating it yields CASSFIPPTSGGELFF.

The chain joins TRBV5-1 to TRBJ2-1, with TRBD2 matching over 10 bases. The CDR3 sequence is 15 residues long. The V and J ends lost 3 bases and 4 bases, in that order; junction bases with no gene match: 4. Germline-derived CDR1 and CDR2 are SGHRS and YFSETQ. The CDR3 nucleotides read TGCGCCAGCAGCTCAAGGACTAGCGGATACAATGAGCAGTTCTTC. This gives the protein CASSSRTSGYNEQFF.

V and J are TRBV9 and TRBJ2-3, with D maybe TRBD1 (6 bases). The length of the CDR3 is 15 residues. V was pared by 1 base and J by 2 bases, with 11 bases between. Germline lookup yields CDR1 SGDLS and CDR2 YYNGEE. Here the CDR3 DNA reads TGTGCCAGCAGCGTAAGACAGGATCCCACAGATACGCAGTATTTT. This gives the protein CASSVRQDPTDTQYF.

The chain links TRBV12-3 or TRBV12-4 to TRBJ2-5; D tentatively reads TRBD1 or TRBD2 (6 bases each). This CDR3 is 13 amino acids long. Trimming left V 4 bases short and J 7 bases short, with 13 bases between. The CDR3 DNA follows: TGTGCCAGCAGTTCACCCGGGGGCGGGACCCAGTACTTC. It translates to CASSSPGGGTQYF.

This clonotype showed up just a few times. J is TRBJ2-7 and V is TRBV7-6; TRBD2 matches 9 bases. The CDR3 is 16 amino acids. V dropped 1 base and J dropped 2; count of bases not matched to a gene: 6. Germline loops: CDR1 SGHVS, CDR2 FNYEAQ. The CDR3 DNA reads TGTGCCAGCAGCTTAGGCGGTAGCGGGAGTACCTACGAGCAGTACTTC. It specifies CASSLGGSGSTYEQYF.

This chain connects TRBV10-1 to TRBJ2-1; 14 bases map to TRBD2. Germline values: CDR1 WNHNN, CDR2 SYGVQD (reference sequence). The CDR3 spans 23 residues. The CDR3 reads CAGLGRLGLAGATVWNSYNEQFF. For the CDR3, the DNA is TGCGCAGGTCTAGGGAGGTTGGGACTAGCGGGAGCAACAGTATGGAACTCCTACAATGAGCAGTTCTTC.

This clonotype appeared a single time. The chain links TRBV27 to TRBJ1-5, with no clear D. Per germline, CDR1 MNHEY and CDR2 SMNVEV (reference sequence). The V gene lost 8 bases and the J gene lost 3 bases, with 17 bases spanning the gap. The CDR3 is made up of 15 amino acids. The CDR3 sequence is CASRKSNSFNQPQHF. In DNA form, the CDR3 reads TGTGCCAGCCGGAAATCAAACAGCTTCAATCAGCCCCAGCATTTT.

The chain links TRBV27 to TRBJ2-4, with 14 bases matching TRBD2. TRBJ2-7 explains the end of the DNA better; the J call may be wrong. This CDR3 region has 13 residues. Germline V gene data show CDR1 as MNHEY and CDR2 as SMNVEV (reference sequence). CDR3 bases: TGTGACGGGGGACTAGCGGGAGTCTACGAGCAGTACTTC. Its protein is CDGGLAGVYEQYF.